The 24 T cell receptor beta chains below come from one sample, sequenced in a study of T cells generated in artificial thymic organoids. Artificial thymic organoids aggregated human hematopoietic stem and progenitor cells with human DLL1-expressing MS5 murine stromal cells. Residual T cells were removed by FACS sorting CD34+CD3- progenitor cells before seeding the organoids. TCRalpha and TCRbeta libraries were amplified separately by semi-nested PCR with TRAC or TRBC reverse primers. Via MiXCR, TCRdb re-called the 5' RACE reads, giving one row per CDR3 protein. The sample has 5,400 or so distinct CDR3 sequences, about 25% seen once. Their antigen targets remain unknown. The sample was naive CD8+ T cells grown in artificial thymic organoids from cord blood stem and progenitor cells. The sample's subset: CD3+TCRalphabeta+CD8SP T cells; for blood, CD45RO-CCR7+ naive CD8+ T cells. These receptors were collected from a human donor who gave cord blood stem cells for thymic organoid culture, a cardiac surgery patient who gave postnatal thymus, or a blood donor (not recorded which).

In regard to this clonotype: A much larger clone is a single base away; this may be a read error. The chain recombines TRBV15 with TRBJ2-5; D may be TRBD2 (5 bases). V lost 2 bases, J lost 4 bases, and 11 bases lay in between. Germline CDR1 LNHNV, CDR2 YYDKDF (reference sequence). The CDR3 length is 14 residues. This CDR3 reads CATSRLAYRETQYF. In nucleotides, the CDR3 is TGTGCCACCAGCAGACTAGCCTATCGAGAGACCCAGTACTTC.

This clonotype was seen a few times. A much larger clone sits a single nucleotide away, making a read error possible. The chain has TRBV9 and TRBJ2-2, with no clear D. The CDR3 runs to 12 residues. Per the germline V gene, CDR1 is SGDLS and CDR2 is YYNGEE. CDR3 DNA sequence: TGTGTCAGCAGCGTAGAAGGCGGGGAGCTGTTTTTT. This translates into CVSSVEGGELFF.

By sample share, this clonotype is medium-sized. The chain recombines TRBV9 with TRBJ2-2, with 10 bases that match TRBD1. Unmatched junction bases numbered 3, after V lost 3 bases and J lost 4 bases. The CDR3 sequence is 15 residues long. Germline values: CDR1 SGDLS, CDR2 YYNGEE. The CDR3 nucleotides are TGTGCCAGCAGCGCGGGACAGGGGATCACCGGGGAGCTGTTTTTT. Translation: CASSAGQGITGELFF.

This clonotype ranks as medium-sized. This chain links TRBV12-3 or TRBV12-4 with TRBJ2-5, with TRBD1 identical over 11 bases. CDR3 length: 14 amino acids. After removal of 5 bases from V and 5 bases from J, the junction contained 4 bases not matched to a gene. CDR3 amino acids: CASSPRDRGETQYF. The CDR3 nucleotides are TGTGCCAGCAGTCCCCGGGACAGGGGGGAGACCCAGTACTTC.

V usage is TRBV4-1 and J usage is TRBJ2-2, with a tentative D call TRBD2 (5 bases). The germline V gene encodes CDR1 MGHRA and CDR2 YSYEKL. Trimming shortened V by 4 bases and J by 0 bases, and 15 bases separated the two germline ends. There are 17 residues in the CDR3. The CDR3 protein is CASSLVGGPPNTGELFF. The CDR3, as DNA: TGCGCCAGCAGCCTGGTGGGCGGGCCCCCGAACACCGGGGAGCTGTTTTTT.

This chain joins TRBV4-1 and TRBJ1-5; perhaps TRBD2 as D (6 bases). The DNA end lines up better with TRBJ2-3; the J call may be wrong. This CDR3 region has 17 residues. The germline gives CDR1 MGHRA, CDR2 YSYEKL. This CDR3 reads CASSQDLIGTGNQLQYF. DNA of the CDR3: TGCGCCAGCAGCCAAGATTTGATAGGGACTGGCAATCAGCTCCAGTATTTT.

Sample share makes this clonotype medium-sized. The chain carries TRBV29-1 and TRBJ2-5; TRBD1 agrees at 7 bases. This CDR3 spans 14 amino acids. Germline-derived CDR1 and CDR2 are SQVTM and ANQGSEA. J was trimmed by 5 bases and V by 1 base; bases with no gene match: 7. The CDR3 spells CSVEARGQVETQYF. The CDR3 DNA is TGCAGCGTTGAAGCCCGAGGACAGGTGGAGACCCAGTACTTC.

By share of the sample, this clonotype is medium-sized. The rearrangement joins TRBV12-3 or TRBV12-4 to TRBJ1-5; D perhaps matches TRBD1 (5 bases). The V end lost 3 bases, the J end lost 0 bases, and 18 bases lay between the germline ends. The CDR3 runs 18 residues. For the CDR3, the DNA is TGTGCCAGCAGTTTGGGCAGGGATGGTTTGTATAGCAATCAGCCCCAGCATTTT. Translating gives CASSLGRDGLYSNQPQHF.

In its sample, this clonotype is medium-sized. V gene TRBV20-1 combines with J gene TRBJ1-2; D perhaps matches TRBD1 (5 bases). Trimming left V 5 bases short and J 7 bases short, with 11 bases between. CDR1 is DFQATT, CDR2 SNEGSKA, per germline (reference sequence). CDR3 length equals 11 residues. CDR3 in DNA: TGCAGTGCTCATCGACAGTTTGGCTACACCTTC. Protein: CSAHRQFGYTF.

Comment on this clonotype: Compared with germline, one end of the junction differs, possibly owing to a read error. This chain connects TRBV4-3 to TRBJ2-2; D is perhaps TRBD1 (6 bases). The CDR3 has 14 amino acids. Germline CDR1 is LGHNA and CDR2 is YSLEER. CDR3 protein: CASSRGPYTGELLF. Here the CDR3 DNA reads TGCGCCAGCAGCCGGGGGCCTTACACCGGGGAGCTGCTTTTT.

This clonotype was seen ten or more times. The CDR3 spells CASSPRSGKYEQYF. CDR3 nucleotides: TGTGCCAGCAGTCCCCGGTCAGGAAAGTACGAGCAGTACTTC. This sequence joins TRBV27 and TRBJ2-7; no clear D gene. The germline V gene encodes CDR1 MNHEY and CDR2 SMNVEV (reference sequence). CDR3 length: 14 amino acids. V was cut by 5 bases and J by 4 bases, with 15 bases left in between.

This clonotype is termed medium-sized. The V and J genes are TRBV2 and TRBJ1-1; TRBD1 is a possible D gene (5 bases). The CDR3 length is 14 residues. The ends were cut back, 3 bases at V and 3 bases at J, with 11 bases in the middle. Germline V gene data show CDR1 as SNHLY and CDR2 as FYNNEI. The CDR3 is CASSDPGRDTEAFF. CDR3 sequence (DNA): TGTGCCAGCAGTGACCCGGGGCGGGACACTGAAGCTTTCTTT.

This clonotype is labeled medium-sized. The J gene is TRBJ2-4, the V gene TRBV18; maybe TRBD1 (5 bases). CDR3 length: 15 residues. Between the trimmed V and J ends, which lost 1 base and 1 base, there was a span of 8 bases. CDR1 is KGHSH and CDR2 is LQKENI in the germline V gene. The CDR3: CASSPQGKAKNIQYF. DNA for the CDR3: TGTGCCAGCTCACCACAGGGGAAGGCCAAAAACATTCAGTACTTC.

Remarks on this clonotype: A read error may explain this, as a much larger clone is one base away. The rearrangement joins TRBV12-3 or TRBV12-4 to TRBJ2-7; 7 nucleotides align to TRBD1. The CDR3 sequence is 14 residues long. Unmatched junction bases numbered 8, after V lost 3 bases and J lost 6 bases. The CDR3, as DNA: TGTGCCAGCAGTTTCCCTTTTTCAGGGGGCGAGCAGTACTTC. Residues: CASSFPFSGGEQYF.

Sample share makes this clonotype medium-sized (0.01 to 0.1%). The chain combines TRBV10-3 with TRBJ2-3; D is undetermined. The V gene lost 5 bases and the J gene lost 9 bases, with 12 bases spanning the gap. Per the germline V gene, CDR1 is ENHRY and CDR2 is SYGVKD. This CDR3 has 12 amino acids. This CDR3 reads CAISLTRVTQYF. The CDR3 DNA reads TGTGCCATCAGTCTCACACGGGTCACGCAGTATTTT.

Comments on this clonotype: A clone one base away is much larger, so this may be a read error. The J gene is TRBJ2-5, the V gene TRBV6-2 or TRBV6-3; D gene unclear. CDR3 length: 12 amino acids. The V and J ends lost 10 bases and 5 bases respectively, with 14 bases between them. Germline CDR1 and CDR2: MNHEY and SVGEGT. CDR3 residues: CANTASSETQYF. The CDR3 nucleotides read TGTGCCAACACGGCATCCTCGGAGACCCAGTACTTC.

This clonotype is medium-sized (0.01 to 0.1%) by share. The rearrangement links TRBV27 to TRBJ2-5, with D perhaps TRBD2 (7 bases). Germline-derived CDR1 and CDR2 are MNHEY and SMNVEV (reference sequence). This CDR3 spans 13 amino acids. V shed 3 bases and J shed 4 bases, with 9 bases lying between them. In nucleotides, the CDR3 is TGTGCCAGCAGTTTTAGGGGGGGAGAGACCCAGTACTTC. It specifies CASSFRGGETQYF.

This clonotype rates as medium-sized. The V call is TRBV7-2, the J call TRBJ2-7; D ambiguous. V shed 4 bases and J shed 2 bases, with 15 bases lying between them. The germline V gene encodes CDR1 SGHTA and CDR2 FQGNSA. The CDR3 has 15 residues. The CDR3: CASSSQVLGPYEQYF. The DNA for the CDR3 is TGTGCCAGCAGCTCCCAGGTGTTGGGCCCCTACGAGCAGTACTTC.

This clonotype is large in the sample. The chain has TRBV12-5 and TRBJ2-7; 8 bases are a match to TRBD1. Germline V gene sequence: CDR1 LGHNT, CDR2 FRNRAP. The CDR3 consists of 16 residues. V was clipped by 6 bases and J by 0 bases; unmatched bases: 10. The DNA of the CDR3 is TGTGCTAGTGGATGGACAGGGTGCTCCACCTCCTACGAGCAGTACTTC. Its protein is CASGWTGCSTSYEQYF.

The rearrangement joins TRBV6-5 to TRBJ2-3, with unresolved D. V gave up 2 bases and J gave up 1 base, with 4 bases separating them. Germline CDR1 reads MNHEY; CDR2 reads SVGAGI. This CDR3 is 13 amino acids long. The CDR3 is CASSYGGTDTQYF. CDR3 nucleotide sequence: TGTGCCAGCAGTTACGGGGGCACAGATACGCAGTATTTT.

The table lists this clonotype with many counts. V is TRBV4-2 and J is TRBJ1-5, with D hard to call. The germline CDR1 and CDR2 sequences are LGHNA and YNFKEQ. CDR3 length equals 17 residues. V lost 4 bases and J lost 0, with 16 bases in between. DNA for the CDR3: TGTGCCAGCAGCCGTAATTGGGCGGGTTATAGCAATCAGCCCCAGCATTTT. This gives the protein CASSRNWAGYSNQPQHF.

By sample share, this clonotype is large (0.1 to 1%). This chain joins TRBV7-3 and TRBJ1-1; D not resolved. The CDR3 totals 13 residues. CDR1 and CDR2 from the germline V gene are SGHTA and FQGTGA. Trimming cost V 3 bases and J 0 bases, with 5 bases left between them. The CDR3 bases are TGTGCCAGCAGCTTTACATTGAACACTGAAGCTTTCTTT. Encoded protein: CASSFTLNTEAFF.

By share, this clonotype ranks as medium-sized. The rearrangement uses TRBV4-3 and TRBJ1-4; no definite D call. CDR1 LGHNA and CDR2 YSLEER come from the germline V gene. Trimming stripped 3 bases from V and 0 bases from J, with 14 bases between. The CDR3 loop spans 17 amino acids. CDR3 sequence: CASSQAIQRATNEKLFF. The CDR3 bases are TGCGCCAGCAGCCAGGCCATTCAGAGGGCAACTAATGAAAAACTGTTTTTT.

This clonotype was recorded at least ten times. J is TRBJ2-7 and V is TRBV5-6, with D tentatively TRBD1 (5 bases). Between the trimmed V and J ends, which lost 1 base and 2 bases, there was a span of 13 bases. Germline CDR1 reads SGHDT; CDR2 reads YYEEEE. This CDR3 is built from 15 residues. The CDR3 reads CASSLRGCRTYEQYF. CDR3 nucleotide sequence: TGTGCCAGCAGCTTGAGGGGTTGCAGAACCTACGAGCAGTACTTC.